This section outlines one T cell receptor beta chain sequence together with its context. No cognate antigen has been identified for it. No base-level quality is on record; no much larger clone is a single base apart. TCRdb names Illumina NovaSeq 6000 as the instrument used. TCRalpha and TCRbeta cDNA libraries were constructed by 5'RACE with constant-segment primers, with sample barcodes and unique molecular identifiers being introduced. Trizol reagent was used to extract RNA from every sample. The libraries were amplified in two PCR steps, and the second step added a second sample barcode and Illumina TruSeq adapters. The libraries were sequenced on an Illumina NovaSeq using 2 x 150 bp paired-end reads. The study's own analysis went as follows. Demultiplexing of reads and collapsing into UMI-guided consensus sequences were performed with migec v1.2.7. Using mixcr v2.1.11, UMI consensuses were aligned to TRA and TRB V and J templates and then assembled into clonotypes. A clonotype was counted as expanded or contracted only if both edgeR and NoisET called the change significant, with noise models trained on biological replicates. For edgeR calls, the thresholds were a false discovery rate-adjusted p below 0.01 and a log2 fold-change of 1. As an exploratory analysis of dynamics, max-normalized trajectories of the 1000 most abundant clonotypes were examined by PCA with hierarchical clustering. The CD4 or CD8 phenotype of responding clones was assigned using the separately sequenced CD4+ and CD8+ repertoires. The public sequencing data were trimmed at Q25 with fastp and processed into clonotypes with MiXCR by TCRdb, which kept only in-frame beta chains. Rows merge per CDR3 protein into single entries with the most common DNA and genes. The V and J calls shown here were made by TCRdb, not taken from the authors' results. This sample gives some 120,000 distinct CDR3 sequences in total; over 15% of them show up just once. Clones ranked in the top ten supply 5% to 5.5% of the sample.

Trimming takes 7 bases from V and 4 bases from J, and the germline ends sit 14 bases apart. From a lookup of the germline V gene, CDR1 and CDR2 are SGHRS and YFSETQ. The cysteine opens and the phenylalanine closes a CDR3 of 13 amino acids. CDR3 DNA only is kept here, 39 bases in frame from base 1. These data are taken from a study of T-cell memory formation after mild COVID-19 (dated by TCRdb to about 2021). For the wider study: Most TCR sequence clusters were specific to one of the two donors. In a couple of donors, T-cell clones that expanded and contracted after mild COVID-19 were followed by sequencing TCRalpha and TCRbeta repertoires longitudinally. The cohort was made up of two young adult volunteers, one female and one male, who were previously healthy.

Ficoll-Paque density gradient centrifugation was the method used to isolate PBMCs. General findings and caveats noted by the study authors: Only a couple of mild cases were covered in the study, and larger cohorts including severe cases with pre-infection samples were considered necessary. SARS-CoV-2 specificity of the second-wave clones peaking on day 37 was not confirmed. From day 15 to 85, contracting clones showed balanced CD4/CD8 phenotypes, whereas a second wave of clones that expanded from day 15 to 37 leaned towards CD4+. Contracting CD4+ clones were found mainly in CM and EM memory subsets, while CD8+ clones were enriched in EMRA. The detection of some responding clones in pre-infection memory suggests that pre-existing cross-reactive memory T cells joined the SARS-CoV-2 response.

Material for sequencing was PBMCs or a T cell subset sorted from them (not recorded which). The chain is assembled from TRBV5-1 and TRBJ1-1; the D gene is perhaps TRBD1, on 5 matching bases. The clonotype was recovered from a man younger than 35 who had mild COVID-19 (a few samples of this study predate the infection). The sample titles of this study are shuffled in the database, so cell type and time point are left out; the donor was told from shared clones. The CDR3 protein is CASSSAQVTEAFF. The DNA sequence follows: TGCGCCAGCTCGTCGGCACAGGTCACTGAAGCTTTCTTT.